Sequencing of this T cell receptor (beta chain) was carried out in a study of cytomegalovirus exposure and HLA in healthy donors. Study overall: Later, an analysis reported that the 100 to 150 validation repertoires had used the same platform as the approximately 670 first-cohort repertoires.

This clone was seen only a few times. Its antigen is as yet unknown. Libraries were prepared by immunoSEQ multiplex PCR; TCRdb keeps only in-frame clonotypes and omits some of them. The table has 300,000 to 400,000 clones, about nine tenths seen once; the top ten hold 0.83%. The validation cohort, a group of over a hundred subjects, included the donors and was separate from the roughly 670-subject first cohort. Study-wide results and limits: The study flagged some 170 TCR beta chains as cytomegalovirus-associated. Reports described diagnosis of cytomegalovirus status by the classifier as highly specific and sensitive.

The receptor was derived from a woman aged 18-30 years in good health and CMV-seronegative. The sample comprised PBMCs.

The CDR3 loop is CATVRENTEAFF. CDR3 nucleotides: TGTGCCACCGTTCGGGAGAACACTGAAGCTTTCTTT. The chain is built from TRBV2 and TRBJ1-1; D remains unclear. The CDR3 totals 12 residues. In germline, CDR1 is SNHLY, CDR2 FYNNEI. The V end was cut by 10 bases, the J end by 1 base, with 10 bases between.